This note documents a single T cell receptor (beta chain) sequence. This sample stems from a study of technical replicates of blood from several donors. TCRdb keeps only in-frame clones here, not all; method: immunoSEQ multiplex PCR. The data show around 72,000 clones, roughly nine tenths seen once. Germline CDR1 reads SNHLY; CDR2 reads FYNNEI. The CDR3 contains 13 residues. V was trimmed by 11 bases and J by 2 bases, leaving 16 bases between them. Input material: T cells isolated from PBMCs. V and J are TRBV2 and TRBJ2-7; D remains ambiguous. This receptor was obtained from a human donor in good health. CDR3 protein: CAESGQNAYEQYF. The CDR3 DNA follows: TGTGCCGAGTCTGGGCAGAACGCCTACGAGCAGTACTTC.